These 19 T cell receptor beta chains were sequenced from one sample in a study of blood T cell repertoires in COVID-19. The protocol was immunoSEQ multiplex PCR, while the TCRdb copy is restricted to in-frame clones and leaves out a portion. The profile shows hundreds of thousands of clones, roughly 89% of them singletons. Sequences were obtained from peripheral blood. These receptors all stem from a woman aged 25 to 45 with active or convalescent COVID-19.

Here the CDR3 reads CASRPSGGFEQYF. Here the CDR3 DNA reads TGTGCCAGCAGGCCTAGCGGGGGGTTCGAGCAGTACTTC. The chain combines TRBV25-1 with TRBJ2-7; 11 nucleotides align to TRBD2. The V gene end was trimmed by 6 bases and the J gene end by 6 bases; junction bases not matched to a gene: 4. This CDR3 contains 13 residues. Per germline, CDR1 MGHDK and CDR2 SYGVNS.

This chain connects TRBV5-6 to TRBJ2-5; 11 nucleotides match TRBD1. Germline V CDR1 and CDR2: SGHDT, YYEEEE. CDR3 length equals 16 residues. The J segment lost 5 bases and the V segment lost 3 bases, leaving 9 bases of the junction unmatched. CDR3 in DNA: TGTGCCAGCAGCTCGGGACAGGGGGGCTCGAGGGAGACCCAGTACTTC. Its translation is CASSSGQGGSRETQYF.

V is TRBV5-1 and J is TRBJ1-6; possibly TRBD1 for D (5 bases). With 3 bases removed from V and 9 bases from J, the gap between germline ends came to 13 bases. Germline V gene sequence: CDR1 SGHRS, CDR2 YFSETQ. The CDR3 is made up of 14 amino acids. The CDR3 DNA reads as TGCGCCAGCAGCTCGGATGGGGCTGGTTCACCCCTCCACTTT. It encodes CASSSDGAGSPLHF.

The rearrangement links TRBV2 to TRBJ2-1, with 10 nucleotides matching TRBD1. This CDR3 region has 14 residues. After removal of 6 bases from V and 1 base from J, the junction contained 0 bases not matched to a gene. Germline lookup yields CDR1 SNHLY and CDR2 FYNNEI. The CDR3 region has the DNA TGTGCCAGCAGGGGACAGGGGTCCTACAATGAGCAGTTCTTC. It encodes CASRGQGSYNEQFF.

The chain couples TRBV3-1 (or the pseudogene TRBV3-2) to TRBJ1-1, with 7 bases lining up with TRBD1. Germline lookup yields CDR1 LGHDT and CDR2 YNNKEL (reference sequence). V shed 8 bases, J shed 3 bases, and the junction held 6 bases outside the gene matches. The CDR3 has 13 amino acids. The CDR3, as DNA: TGTGCCAGCGCGGGACAGACCTACACTGAAGCTTTCTTT. Translated: CASAGQTYTEAFF.

As concerns this clone: This sample also contains other DNA sequences that code for the same CDR3. The rearrangement joins TRBV18 to TRBJ1-1; 8 positions agree with TRBD1. V shed 3 bases, J shed 2 bases, and the junction held 2 bases outside the gene matches. The CDR3 spans 14 residues. The germline V gene has CDR1 KGHSH and CDR2 LQKENI. The CDR3 DNA follows: TGTGCCAGCTCACCTACAGGGGGAAACACTGAAGCTTTCTTT. Amino acids: CASSPTGGNTEAFF.

This chain links TRBV2 with TRBJ1-2; perhaps TRBD1 as D (6 bases). The CDR3 totals 14 residues. Trimming took off 6 bases at V and 3 bases at J, with 14 bases between the two ends. Germline V gene sequence: CDR1 SNHLY, CDR2 FYNNEI. This CDR3 is CASSDSTGYYGYTF. CDR3 DNA: TGTGCCAGCAGCGATTCGACAGGATACTATGGCTACACCTTC.

The chain links TRBV7-9 to TRBJ2-5; D unresolved. The CDR3 spans 14 residues. In germline, CDR1 is SEHNR, CDR2 FQNEAQ (reference sequence). Trimming removed 0 bases at V and 2 bases at J, with 7 bases between. The CDR3 region is CASSLAAGQETQYF. CDR3 in DNA: TGTGCCAGCAGCTTAGCGGCAGGACAAGAGACCCAGTACTTC.

V and J are TRBV4-1 and TRBJ1-4; D perhaps matches TRBD1 (6 bases). The V and J ends lost 0 bases and 7 bases respectively, with 12 bases between them. From germline, CDR1 is MGHRA and CDR2 YSYEKL. This CDR3 has 15 amino acids. The CDR3 DNA reads TGCGCCAGCAGCCAAGATCAAGGGGGTGGTGAAAAACTGTTTTTT. Translating it yields CASSQDQGGGEKLFF.

This chain links TRBV23-1 with TRBJ2-3; D is possibly TRBD1 (6 bases). TRBV23-1 is assigned to the ORF class and has an uncertain function. Trimming removed 0 bases from V and 0 bases from J, with 19 bases in between. The CDR3 is 19 residues long. For the CDR3, the DNA is TGCGCCAGCAGTCAATCTTTACACAGGGACGGGGCTAGCACAGATACGCAGTATTTT. Encoded protein: CASSQSLHRDGASTDTQYF.

The chain recombines TRBV5-4 with TRBJ1-4, with D perhaps matching TRBD1 (6 bases). This CDR3 has 15 residues. V was cut by 2 bases and J by 1 base, with 9 bases left in between. CDR1 is SGHNT, CDR2 YYREEE, per germline (reference sequence). CDR3 region: CASSFSRGTNEKLFF. In DNA, the CDR3 is TGTGCCAGCAGCTTCTCCAGGGGAACTAATGAAAAACTGTTTTTT.

This clone has just one count. The chain has TRBV19 and TRBJ1-6; 10 nucleotides match TRBD1. The CDR3 runs to 15 residues. Germline values: CDR1 LNHDA, CDR2 SQIVND (reference sequence). Trimming cost V 5 bases and J 8 bases; bases outside gene matches: 6. CDR3 sequence: CASSSYGQGDSPLHF. The CDR3 nucleotides are TGTGCCAGTAGTTCCTACGGACAGGGGGATTCACCCCTCCACTTT.

This chain joins TRBV10-2 and TRBJ1-1; D perhaps matches TRBD1 (5 bases). V was trimmed by 6 bases and J by 2 bases, leaving 13 bases between them. CDR1 WSHSY and CDR2 SAAADI come from the germline V gene. The CDR3 is made up of 14 amino acids. The CDR3 reads CASSGRGQNTEAFF. CDR3 nucleotides: TGCGCCAGCAGCGGGAGGGGCCAAAACACTGAAGCTTTCTTT.

The V gene is TRBV10-1, the J gene TRBJ2-1; TRBD1 agrees at 8 bases. The V and J ends lost 6 bases and 3 bases, in that order; junction bases with no gene match: 4. CDR1 and CDR2 from the germline V gene are WNHNN and SYGVQD (reference sequence). The CDR3 contains 14 residues. The chain's CDR3 is CASSPGTGYNEQFF. The CDR3 DNA reads as TGCGCCAGCAGCCCCGGGACAGGCTACAATGAGCAGTTCTTC.

V usage is TRBV5-1 and J usage is TRBJ1-1; no reliable D call. Germline CDR1 and CDR2: SGHRS and YFSETQ. This CDR3 contains 15 residues. V lost 0 bases and J lost 1, with 10 bases in between. For the CDR3, the DNA is TGCGCCAGCAGCTTGGGGTTAGCCCAGAACACTGAAGCTTTCTTT. Encoded protein: CASSLGLAQNTEAFF.

V is TRBV10-1 and J is TRBJ2-7; 11 bases match TRBD2. The CDR3 has 17 residues. Germline trimming cut 4 bases from V and 0 bases from J; bases unmatched to any gene: 8. Germline V gene sequence: CDR1 WNHNN, CDR2 SYGVQD (reference sequence). CDR3 sequence: CASSAASGGTTSYEQYF. In DNA, the CDR3 is TGCGCCAGCAGTGCGGCTAGCGGGGGGACAACCTCCTACGAGCAGTACTTC.

The chain joins TRBV19 to TRBJ2-1, with 8 bases matching TRBD1. Trimming cost V 10 bases and J 6 bases; bases outside gene matches: 8. CDR1 and CDR2 (germline): LNHDA, SQIVND (reference sequence). The CDR3 length is 13 residues. As DNA, the CDR3 is TGTGCCACTACAGGGGGGAATATCAATGAGCAGTTCTTC. Translating gives CATTGGNINEQFF.

The V call is TRBV19, the J call TRBJ1-2, with a possible D match to TRBD1 (5 bases). V lost 3 bases and J 6 bases, leaving 11 bases between the germline ends. Germline V gene lookup returns CDR1 LNHDA and CDR2 SQIVND (reference sequence). This CDR3 contains 13 residues. The CDR3 here is CASSIWQGNGYTF. As DNA, the CDR3 is TGTGCCAGTAGTATTTGGCAGGGTAATGGCTACACCTTC.

This sequence joins TRBV9 and TRBJ1-2; 7 bases line up with TRBD1. Germline CDR1 reads SGDLS; CDR2 reads YYNGEE. This CDR3 spans 14 amino acids. With 4 bases clipped from V and 8 bases from J, the junction kept 11 bases outside the gene matches. The CDR3 here is CASSRGTADKGYTF. CDR3 bases: TGTGCCAGCAGCAGGGGGACAGCCGATAAGGGCTACACCTTC. Full variable domain (missing parts from reference TRBV9 and TRBJ1-2): DSGVTQTPKHLITATGQRVTLRCSPRSGDLSVYWYQQSLDQGLQFLIQYYNGEERAKGNILERFSAQQFPDLHSELNLSSLELGDSALYFCASSRGTADKGYTFGSGTRLTVV.